The source of this TCR beta chain is a study of glioma-infiltrating T cells after dendritic cell vaccination. The overall study: Three intradermal dendritic cell vaccine injections were given every two weeks. General study results and limits: Complete blood and tumor specimen sets were limited to few patients.

The table came from immunoSEQ multiplex PCR; TCRdb's copy has only in-frame clones and leaves some out. The repertoire has roughly 51,000 clones, 85% of them found once; the top ten carry about an eighth. V was cut by 1 base and J by 7 bases, with 10 bases left in between. The germline V gene encodes CDR1 SEHNR and CDR2 FQNEAQ (reference sequence). CDR3 length equals 13 residues. Relative to its sample, this clone is medium-sized. Its antigen is still unknown. This specimen was blood, taken before dendritic cell vaccination. This TCR came from a human donor with glioblastoma. The chain carries TRBV7-9 and TRBJ1-1; D not resolved. The CDR3 DNA is TGTGCCAGCAGCTTAGACCTACTTGATGAAGCTTTCTTT. It translates to CASSLDLLDEAFF.